The sequence of this T cell receptor beta chain was determined in a study of beta chain features in type 1 diabetes. Each of the CD4+ naive, central memory, regulatory and stem cell-like memory populations was sorted via CD45RO/CCR7/CD25/CD127/CD95/CD27. The sample holds a few counts of this clone. Its antigen is undetermined. Study-wide findings and caveats: Fewer junction insertions and more nucleotide deletions appeared in type 1 diabetes patients. Moderate yet significant TCRB CDR3 shortening was seen in Type 1 diabetes patients in all four CD4+ subsets.

V lost 4 bases, J lost 0 bases, and 8 bases stayed unmatched. The germline V gene has CDR1 MDHEN and CDR2 SYDVKM. The CDR3 contains 16 residues. All of the isolated RNA was reverse transcribed, so expressed TCRB transcripts were sequenced. Data came from immunoSEQ multiplex PCR; TCRdb stores just in-frame clones and leaves some out. This sample yields hundreds of thousands of clones, of which more than 12% are seen a single time; less than 0.04% belongs to the top ten. The chain carries TRBV28 and TRBJ1-1, with 7 bases aligning to TRBD1. The sequence derives from a man in his late teens or twenties with type 1 diabetes. The specimen sequenced was naive CD4+ T cells from blood. CDR3 amino acids: CASSSPGTAVNTEAFF. The DNA for the CDR3 is TGTGCCAGCAGTTCCCCTGGGACAGCGGTGAACACTGAAGCTTTCTTT.